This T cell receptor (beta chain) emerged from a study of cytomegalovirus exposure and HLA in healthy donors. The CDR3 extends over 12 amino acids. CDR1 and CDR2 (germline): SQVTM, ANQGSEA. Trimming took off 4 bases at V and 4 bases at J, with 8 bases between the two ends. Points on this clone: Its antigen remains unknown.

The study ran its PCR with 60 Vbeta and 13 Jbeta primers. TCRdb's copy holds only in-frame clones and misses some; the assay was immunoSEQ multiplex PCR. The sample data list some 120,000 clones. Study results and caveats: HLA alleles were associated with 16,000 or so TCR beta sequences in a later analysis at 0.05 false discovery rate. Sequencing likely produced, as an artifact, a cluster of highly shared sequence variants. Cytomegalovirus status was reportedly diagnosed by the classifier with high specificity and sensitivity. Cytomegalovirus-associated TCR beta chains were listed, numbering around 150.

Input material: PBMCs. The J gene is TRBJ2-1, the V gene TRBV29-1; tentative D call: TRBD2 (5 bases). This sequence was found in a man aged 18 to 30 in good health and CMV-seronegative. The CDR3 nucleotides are TGCAGCGTTGGGTTAGCGTACAATGAGCAGTTCTTC. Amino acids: CSVGLAYNEQFF.